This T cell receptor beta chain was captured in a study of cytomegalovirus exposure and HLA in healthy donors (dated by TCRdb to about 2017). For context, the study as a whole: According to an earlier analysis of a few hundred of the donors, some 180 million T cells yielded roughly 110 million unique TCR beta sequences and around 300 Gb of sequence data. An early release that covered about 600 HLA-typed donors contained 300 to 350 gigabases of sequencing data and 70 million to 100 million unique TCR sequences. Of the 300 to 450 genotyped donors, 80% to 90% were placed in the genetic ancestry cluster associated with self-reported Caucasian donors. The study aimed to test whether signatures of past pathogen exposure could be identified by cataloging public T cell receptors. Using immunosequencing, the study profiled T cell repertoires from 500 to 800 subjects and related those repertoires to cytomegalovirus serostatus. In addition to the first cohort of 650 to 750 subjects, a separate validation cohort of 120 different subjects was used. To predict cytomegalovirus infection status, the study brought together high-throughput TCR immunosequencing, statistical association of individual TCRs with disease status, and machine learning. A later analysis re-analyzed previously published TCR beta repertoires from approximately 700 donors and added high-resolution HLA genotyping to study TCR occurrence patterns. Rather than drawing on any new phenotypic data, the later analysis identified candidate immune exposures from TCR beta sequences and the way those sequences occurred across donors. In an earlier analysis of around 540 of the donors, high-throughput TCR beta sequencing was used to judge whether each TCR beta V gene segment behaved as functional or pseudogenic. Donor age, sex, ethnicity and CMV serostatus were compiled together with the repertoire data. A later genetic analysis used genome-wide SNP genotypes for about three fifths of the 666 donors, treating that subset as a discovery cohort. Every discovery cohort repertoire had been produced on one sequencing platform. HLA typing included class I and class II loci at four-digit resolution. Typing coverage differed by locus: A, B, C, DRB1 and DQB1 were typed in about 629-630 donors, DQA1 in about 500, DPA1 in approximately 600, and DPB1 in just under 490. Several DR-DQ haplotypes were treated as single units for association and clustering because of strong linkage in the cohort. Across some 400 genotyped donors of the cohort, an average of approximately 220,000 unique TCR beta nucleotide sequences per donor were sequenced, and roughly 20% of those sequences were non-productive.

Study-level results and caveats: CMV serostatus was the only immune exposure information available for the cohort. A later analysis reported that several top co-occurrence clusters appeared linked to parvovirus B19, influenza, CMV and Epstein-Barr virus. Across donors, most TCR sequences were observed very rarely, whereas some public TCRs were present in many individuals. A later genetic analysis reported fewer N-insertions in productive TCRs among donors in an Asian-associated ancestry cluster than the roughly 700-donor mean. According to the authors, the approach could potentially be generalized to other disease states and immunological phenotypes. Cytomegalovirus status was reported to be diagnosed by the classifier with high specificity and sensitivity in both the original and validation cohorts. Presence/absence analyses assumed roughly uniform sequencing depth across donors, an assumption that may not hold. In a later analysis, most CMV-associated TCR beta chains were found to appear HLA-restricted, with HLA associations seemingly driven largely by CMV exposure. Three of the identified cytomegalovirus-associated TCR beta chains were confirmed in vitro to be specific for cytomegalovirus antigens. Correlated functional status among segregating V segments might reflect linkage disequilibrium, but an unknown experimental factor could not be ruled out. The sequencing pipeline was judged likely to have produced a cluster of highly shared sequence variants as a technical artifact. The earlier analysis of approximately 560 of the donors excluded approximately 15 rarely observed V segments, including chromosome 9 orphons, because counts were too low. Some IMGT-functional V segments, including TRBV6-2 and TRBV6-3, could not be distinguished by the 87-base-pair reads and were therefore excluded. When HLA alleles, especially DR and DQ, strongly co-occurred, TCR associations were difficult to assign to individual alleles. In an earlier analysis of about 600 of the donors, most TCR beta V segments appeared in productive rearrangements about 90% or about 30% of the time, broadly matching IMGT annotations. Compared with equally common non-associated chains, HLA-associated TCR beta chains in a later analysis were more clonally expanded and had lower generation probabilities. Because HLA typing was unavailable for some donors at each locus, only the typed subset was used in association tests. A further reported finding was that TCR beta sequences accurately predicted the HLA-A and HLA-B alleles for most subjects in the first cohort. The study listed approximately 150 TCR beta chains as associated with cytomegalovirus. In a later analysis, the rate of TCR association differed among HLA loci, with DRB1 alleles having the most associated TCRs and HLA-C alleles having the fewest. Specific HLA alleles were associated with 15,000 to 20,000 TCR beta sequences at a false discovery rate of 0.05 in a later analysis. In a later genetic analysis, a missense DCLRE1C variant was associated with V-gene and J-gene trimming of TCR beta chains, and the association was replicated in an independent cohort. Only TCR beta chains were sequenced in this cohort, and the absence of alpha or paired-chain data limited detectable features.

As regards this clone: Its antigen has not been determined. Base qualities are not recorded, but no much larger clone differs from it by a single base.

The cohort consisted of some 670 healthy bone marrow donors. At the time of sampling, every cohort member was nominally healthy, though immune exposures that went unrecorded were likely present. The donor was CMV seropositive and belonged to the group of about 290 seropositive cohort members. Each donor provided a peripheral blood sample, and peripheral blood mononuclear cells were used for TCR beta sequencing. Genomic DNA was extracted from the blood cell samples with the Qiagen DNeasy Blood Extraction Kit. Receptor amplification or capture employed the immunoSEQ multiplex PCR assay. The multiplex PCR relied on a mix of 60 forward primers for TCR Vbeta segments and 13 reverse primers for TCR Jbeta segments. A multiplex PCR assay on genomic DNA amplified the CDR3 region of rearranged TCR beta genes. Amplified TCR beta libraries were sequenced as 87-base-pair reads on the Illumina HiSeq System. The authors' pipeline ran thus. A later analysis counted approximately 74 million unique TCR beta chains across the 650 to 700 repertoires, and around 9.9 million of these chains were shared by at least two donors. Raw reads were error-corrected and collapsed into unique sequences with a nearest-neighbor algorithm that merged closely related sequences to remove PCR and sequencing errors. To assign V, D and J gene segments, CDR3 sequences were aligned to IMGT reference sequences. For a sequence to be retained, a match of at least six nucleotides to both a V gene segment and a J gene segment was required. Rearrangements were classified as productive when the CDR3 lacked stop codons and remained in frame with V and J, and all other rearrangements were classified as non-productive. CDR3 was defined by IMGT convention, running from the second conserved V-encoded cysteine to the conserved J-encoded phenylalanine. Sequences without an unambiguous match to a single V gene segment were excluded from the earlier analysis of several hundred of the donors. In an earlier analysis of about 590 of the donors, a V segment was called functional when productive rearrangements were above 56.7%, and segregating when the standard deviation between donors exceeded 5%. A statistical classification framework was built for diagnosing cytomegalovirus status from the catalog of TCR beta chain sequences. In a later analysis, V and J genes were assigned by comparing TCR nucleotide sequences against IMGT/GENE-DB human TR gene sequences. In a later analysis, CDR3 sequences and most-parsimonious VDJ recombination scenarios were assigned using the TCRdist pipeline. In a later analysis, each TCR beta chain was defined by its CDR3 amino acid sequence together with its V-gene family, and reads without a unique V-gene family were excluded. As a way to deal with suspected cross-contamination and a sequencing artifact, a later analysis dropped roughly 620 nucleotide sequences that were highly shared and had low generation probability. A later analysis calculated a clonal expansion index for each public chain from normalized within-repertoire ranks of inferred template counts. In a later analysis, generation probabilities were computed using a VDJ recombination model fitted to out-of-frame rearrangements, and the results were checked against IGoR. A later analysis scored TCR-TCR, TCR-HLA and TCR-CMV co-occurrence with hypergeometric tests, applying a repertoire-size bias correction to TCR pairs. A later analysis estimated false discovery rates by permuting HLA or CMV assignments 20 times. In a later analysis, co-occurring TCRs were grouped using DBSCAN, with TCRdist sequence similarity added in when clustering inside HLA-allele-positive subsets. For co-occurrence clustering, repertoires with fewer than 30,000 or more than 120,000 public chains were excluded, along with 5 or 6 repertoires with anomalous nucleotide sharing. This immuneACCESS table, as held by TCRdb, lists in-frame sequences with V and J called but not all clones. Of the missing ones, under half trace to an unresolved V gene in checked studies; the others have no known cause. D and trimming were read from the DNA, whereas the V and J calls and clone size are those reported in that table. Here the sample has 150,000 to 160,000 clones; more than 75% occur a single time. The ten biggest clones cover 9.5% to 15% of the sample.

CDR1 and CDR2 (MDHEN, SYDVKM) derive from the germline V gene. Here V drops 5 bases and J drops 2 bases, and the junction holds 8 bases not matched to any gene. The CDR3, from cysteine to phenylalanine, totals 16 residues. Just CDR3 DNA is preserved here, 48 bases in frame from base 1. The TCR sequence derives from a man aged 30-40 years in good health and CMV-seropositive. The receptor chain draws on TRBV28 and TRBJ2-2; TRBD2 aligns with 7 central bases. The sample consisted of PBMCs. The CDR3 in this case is CASSPYGGGNTGELFF. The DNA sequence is TGTGCCAGCAGTCCTTATGGCGGGGGAAACACCGGGGAGCTGTTTTTT.